These 8 T cell receptor beta chains share one sample of origin, sequenced in a study of blood T cells in healthy people across ages. A second about 7 to 12 cycle PCR used barcoded and J-beta primers. MiXCR, applied by TCRdb to the 5' RACE reads, yields one record per CDR3 protein. The data show 1 million or so distinct CDR3 sequences, 20% to 25% seen once. This sample was shared with a second study, whose subject was T cells of mothers and their children.

The sequencing sample was made of blood. These receptor sequences come from a girl aged 2 to 10 in good health.

The chain couples TRBV28 to TRBJ1-5; TRBD1 aligns across 12 bases. This CDR3 contains 19 residues. CDR1 and CDR2 from the germline V gene are MDHEN and SYDVKM. V gave up 5 bases and J gave up 1 base; unmatched junction bases: 12. CDR3 sequence: CASSPNRDRGLWSNQPQHF. In DNA, the CDR3 is TGTGCCAGCAGTCCGAACCGGGACAGGGGGCTGTGGAGCAATCAGCCCCAGCATTTT.

This clonotype was seen many times. The V call is TRBV9, the J call TRBJ2-5; D uncertain. Germline V gene lookup returns CDR1 SGDLS and CDR2 YYNGEE. V gave up 3 bases and J gave up 2 bases, with 5 bases separating them. This CDR3 has 12 amino acids. The CDR3 here is CASSGTQETQYF. The CDR3 DNA reads as TGTGCCAGCAGCGGCACGCAAGAGACCCAGTACTTC.

This chain connects TRBV4-2 to TRBJ1-4; no clear D. The CDR3 length is 13 residues. Per the germline V gene, CDR1 is LGHNA and CDR2 is YNFKEQ. Trimming removed 2 bases at V and 12 bases at J, with 13 bases between. The CDR3 protein is CASSQLRNSQLFF. The CDR3, as DNA: TGTGCCAGCAGCCAATTGCGAAACAGCCAACTGTTTTTT.

This chain uses TRBV20-1 with TRBJ2-5, with D unresolved. The J call may be faulty, since TRBJ2-7 better matches the DNA end. The CDR3 totals 13 residues. The V gene's germline CDR1 is DFQATT and CDR2 SNEGSKA (reference sequence). The CDR3 here is CSARVWSSYEQYF. DNA of the CDR3: TGCAGTGCTAGAGTTTGGAGCTCCTACGAGCAGTACTTC.

This clonotype was counted between two and nine times. The chain uses TRBV6-6 and TRBJ2-5; TRBD2 aligns across 9 bases. The length of the CDR3 is 15 residues. The V segment lost 6 bases and the J segment 5 bases; nucleotides outside the gene matches: 10. CDR1 is MNHNY, CDR2 SVGAGI, per germline (reference sequence). Written as DNA, the CDR3 is TGTGCCAGCAGCGAAGTTAGCGGGAGACGGGAGACCCAGTACTTC. Translating it yields CASSEVSGRRETQYF.

This clonotype was counted between two and nine times. This chain uses TRBV9 with TRBJ1-1; D is unresolved. Germline values: CDR1 SGDLS, CDR2 YYNGEE. V lost 0 bases and J lost 0, with 9 bases in between. The CDR3 is 15 residues long. For the CDR3, the DNA is TGTGCCAGCAGCGTAGAGGGTTACATGAACACTGAAGCTTTCTTT. This gives the protein CASSVEGYMNTEAFF.

The chain joins TRBV27 to TRBJ2-2; no reliable D call. V gave up 1 base and J gave up 7 bases, with 13 bases separating them. This CDR3 comprises 15 residues. CDR1 is MNHEY and CDR2 is SMNVEV in the germline V gene (reference sequence). Here the CDR3 DNA reads TGTGCCAGCAGTTTATTAGGGCGAGCCGGCGGGGAGCTGTTTTTT. Encoded protein: CASSLLGRAGGELFF.

The sample holds many counts of this clonotype. The CDR3 region has the DNA TGTGCCAGCAGCTTAAGGGACGGAGGCAATCAGCCCCAGCATTTT. Encoded protein: CASSLRDGGNQPQHF. This rearrangement joins TRBV7-2 to TRBJ1-5, with a weak D call TRBD1 (5 bases). This CDR3 has 15 amino acids. V was clipped by 2 bases and J by 2 bases, with 10 bases between them. Germline loops: CDR1 SGHTA, CDR2 FQGNSA.